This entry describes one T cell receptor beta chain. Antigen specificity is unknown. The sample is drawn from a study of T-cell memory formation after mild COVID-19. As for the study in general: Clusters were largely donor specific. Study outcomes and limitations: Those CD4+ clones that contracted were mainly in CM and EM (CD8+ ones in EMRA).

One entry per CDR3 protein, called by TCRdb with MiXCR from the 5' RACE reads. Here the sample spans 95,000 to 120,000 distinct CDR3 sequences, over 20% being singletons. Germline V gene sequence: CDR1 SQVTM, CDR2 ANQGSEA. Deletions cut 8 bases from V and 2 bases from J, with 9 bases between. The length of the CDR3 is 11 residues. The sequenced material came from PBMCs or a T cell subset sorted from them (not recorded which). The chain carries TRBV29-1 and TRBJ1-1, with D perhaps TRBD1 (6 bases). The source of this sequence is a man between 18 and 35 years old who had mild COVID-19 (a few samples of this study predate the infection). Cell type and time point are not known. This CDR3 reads CSYRANTEAFF. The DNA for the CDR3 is TGCAGCTACAGGGCCAACACTGAAGCTTTCTTT. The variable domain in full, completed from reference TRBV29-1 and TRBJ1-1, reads SAVISQKPSRDICQRGTSLTIQCQVDSQVTMMFWYRQQPGQSLTLIATANQGSEATYESGFVIDKFPISRPNLTFSTLTVSNMSPEDSSIYLCSYRANTEAFFGQGTRLTVV.